The TCR beta chain under discussion was sequenced for a study of a mutant IDH1 vaccine in newly diagnosed glioma. Study-wide background: Patients underwent eight vaccinations, which took place in weeks 1, 3, 5, 7, 11, 15, 19 and 23. The treated group averaged about 41 years old and was roughly 62% male, around 38% female. Patients got radiotherapy, temozolomide, or both beforehand, and most got both.

Germline V gene data show CDR1 as MNHEY and CDR2 as SMNVEV (reference sequence). The length of the CDR3 is 18 residues. Trimming removed 0 bases at V and 0 bases at J, with 15 bases between. The time point is: week 23, last vaccination. The vaccine gave 300 ug of a 20-mer mutant IDH1 peptide subcutaneously per dose. For this clone: Its specificity is not known.

Sequencing was performed with immunoSEQ multiplex PCR; in TCRdb, only in-frame clones are kept and a portion is missing. This table holds around 60,000 clones, 80% to 90% found once. The sequences come from PBMCs, collected from a glioma patient whose treatment included an IDH1 peptide vaccine. The rearrangement uses TRBV27 and TRBJ1-3, with no clear D. This sequence was found in a young man with glioma. CDR3 DNA sequence: TGTGCCAGCAGTTTATCCGGAGTCCCGATCAACTCTGGAAACACCATATATTTT. Its translation is CASSLSGVPINSGNTIYF.